This T cell receptor (beta chain) was identified in a study of radiotherapy plus CTLA-4 blockade in lung cancer. Points from the study as a whole: Early blood T cell clone dynamics, with interferon-beta, were reported to best predict response.

On this clone itself: Its target is unknown.

TCRdb keeps only in-frame clones here, not all; method: immunoSEQ multiplex PCR. The sample holds more than 55,000 clones, around four fifths seen once. This CDR3 region has 14 residues. The V and J ends lost 3 bases and 3 bases, in that order; junction bases with no gene match: 4. Per the germline V gene, CDR1 is MNHEY and CDR2 is SMNVEV (reference sequence). Sequencing was performed on peripheral blood, taken from a patient treated with radiotherapy plus ipilimumab. The chain joins TRBV27 to TRBJ2-7; 8 nucleotides match TRBD1. The clonotype was recovered from a human donor with non-small cell lung cancer who had a partial response to radiotherapy plus ipilimumab. The CDR3 DNA reads as TGTGCCAGCAGTTTCTCCGGACAGGGCTACGAGCAGTACTTC. This sequence encodes CASSFSGQGYEQYF.